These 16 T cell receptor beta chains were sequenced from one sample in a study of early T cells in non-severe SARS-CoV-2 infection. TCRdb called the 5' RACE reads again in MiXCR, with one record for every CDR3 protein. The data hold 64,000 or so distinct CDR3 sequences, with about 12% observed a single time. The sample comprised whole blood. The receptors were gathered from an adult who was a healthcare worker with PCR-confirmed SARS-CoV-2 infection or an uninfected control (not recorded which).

DNA for the CDR3: TGCGCCAGCAGCCAAGACAGACTATCCACAGATACGCAGTATTTT. This sequence encodes CASSQDRLSTDTQYF. The chain recombines TRBV4-3 with TRBJ2-3; a weak D match, TRBD2 (5 bases). The germline V gene encodes CDR1 LGHNA and CDR2 YSLEER. The V gene lost 0 bases and the J gene lost 2 bases, with 9 bases spanning the gap. The CDR3 covers 15 residues.

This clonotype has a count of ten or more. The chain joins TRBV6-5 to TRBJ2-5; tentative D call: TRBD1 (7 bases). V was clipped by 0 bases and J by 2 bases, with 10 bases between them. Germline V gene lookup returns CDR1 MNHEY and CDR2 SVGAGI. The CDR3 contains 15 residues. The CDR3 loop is CASSYSGGQQETQYF. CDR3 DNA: TGTGCCAGCAGTTACTCGGGGGGACAGCAAGAGACCCAGTACTTC.

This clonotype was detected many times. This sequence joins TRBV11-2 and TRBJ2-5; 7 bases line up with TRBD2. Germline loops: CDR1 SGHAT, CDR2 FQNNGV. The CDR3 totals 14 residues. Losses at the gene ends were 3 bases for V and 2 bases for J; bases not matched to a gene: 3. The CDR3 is CASSFSGGQETQYF. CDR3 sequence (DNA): TGTGCCAGCAGCTTCTCCGGGGGGCAAGAGACCCAGTACTTC.

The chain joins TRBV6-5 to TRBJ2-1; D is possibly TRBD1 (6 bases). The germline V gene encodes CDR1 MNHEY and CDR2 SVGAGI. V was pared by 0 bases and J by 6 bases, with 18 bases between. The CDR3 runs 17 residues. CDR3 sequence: CASSYSGYPTGPNEQFF. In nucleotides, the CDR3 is TGTGCCAGCAGTTACTCGGGATACCCTACAGGGCCCAATGAGCAGTTCTTC.

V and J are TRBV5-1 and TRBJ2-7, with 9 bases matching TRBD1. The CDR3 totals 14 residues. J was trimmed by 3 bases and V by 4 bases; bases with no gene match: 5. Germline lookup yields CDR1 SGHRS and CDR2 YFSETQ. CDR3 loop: CASSPRTGDYEQYF. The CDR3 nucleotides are TGCGCCAGCAGCCCAAGGACAGGGGACTACGAGCAGTACTTC.

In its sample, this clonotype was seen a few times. The CDR3 DNA reads as TGTGCCACCAGTGGGGTAGCTGGTGGGTACAATGAGCAGTTCTTC. Its translation: CATSGVAGGYNEQFF. The V call is TRBV24-1, the J call TRBJ2-1; D uncertain. CDR3 length: 15 amino acids. The V gene lost 5 bases and the J gene lost 4 bases, with 14 bases spanning the gap. Looked up from germline, CDR1 is KGHDR and CDR2 is SFDVKD.

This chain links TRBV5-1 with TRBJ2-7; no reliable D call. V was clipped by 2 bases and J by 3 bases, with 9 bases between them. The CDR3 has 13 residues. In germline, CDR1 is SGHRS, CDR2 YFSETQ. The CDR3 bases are TGCGCCAGCAGCTTAGGAAAGGACTACGAGCAGTACTTC. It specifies CASSLGKDYEQYF.

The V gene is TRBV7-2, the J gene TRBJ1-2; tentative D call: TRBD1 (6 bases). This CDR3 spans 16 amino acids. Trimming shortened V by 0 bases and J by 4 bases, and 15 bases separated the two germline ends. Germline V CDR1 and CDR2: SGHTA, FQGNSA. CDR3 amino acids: CASSLAAGASFYGYTF. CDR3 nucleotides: TGTGCCAGCAGCTTAGCGGCAGGGGCTTCCTTCTATGGCTACACCTTC.

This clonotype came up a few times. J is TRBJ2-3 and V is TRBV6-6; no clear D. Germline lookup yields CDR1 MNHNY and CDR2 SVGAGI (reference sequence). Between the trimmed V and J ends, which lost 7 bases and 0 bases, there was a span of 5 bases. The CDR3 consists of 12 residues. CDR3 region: CASKGSTDTQYF. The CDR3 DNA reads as TGTGCCAGCAAGGGTAGCACAGATACGCAGTATTTT.

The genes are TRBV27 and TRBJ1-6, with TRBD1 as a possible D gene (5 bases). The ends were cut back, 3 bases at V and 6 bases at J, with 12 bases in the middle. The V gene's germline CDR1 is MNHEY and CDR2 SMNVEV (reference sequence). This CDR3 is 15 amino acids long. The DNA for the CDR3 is TGTGCCAGCAGTTTTGTGGGGCTCTTTAATTCACCCCTCCACTTT. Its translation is CASSFVGLFNSPLHF.

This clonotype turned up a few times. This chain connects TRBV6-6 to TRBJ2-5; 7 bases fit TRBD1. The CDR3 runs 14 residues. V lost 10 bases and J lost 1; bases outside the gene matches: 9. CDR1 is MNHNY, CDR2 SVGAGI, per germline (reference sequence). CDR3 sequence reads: CATVSGTVQETQYF. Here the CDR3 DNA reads TGTGCCACCGTGTCGGGGACAGTCCAAGAGACCCAGTACTTC.

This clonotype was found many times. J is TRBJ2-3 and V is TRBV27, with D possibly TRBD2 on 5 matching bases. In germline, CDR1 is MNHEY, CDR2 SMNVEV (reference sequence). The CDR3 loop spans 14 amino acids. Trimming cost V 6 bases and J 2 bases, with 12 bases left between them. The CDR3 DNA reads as TGTGCCAGCAGCTATGGACTCAACACAGATACGCAGTATTTT. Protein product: CASSYGLNTDTQYF.

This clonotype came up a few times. CDR3: CASSQNTNTFGNTIYF. The CDR3 coding sequence is TGCGCCAGCAGCCAAAATACAAATACTTTTGGAAACACCATATATTTT. This chain joins TRBV4-3 and TRBJ1-3; no clear D gene. V lost 2 bases, J lost 3 bases, and 14 bases lay in between. The CDR3 sequence is 16 residues long. Germline V CDR1 and CDR2: LGHNA, YSLEER.

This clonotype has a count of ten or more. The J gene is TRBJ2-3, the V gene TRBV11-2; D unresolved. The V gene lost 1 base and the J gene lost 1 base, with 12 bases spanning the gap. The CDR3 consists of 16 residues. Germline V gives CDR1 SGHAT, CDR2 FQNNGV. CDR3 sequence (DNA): TGTGCCAGCAGCTTAGGAAATCCTGGTGGCACAGATACGCAGTATTTT. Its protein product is CASSLGNPGGTDTQYF.

CDR3 sequence reads: CASSLVAGESNEQFF. The CDR3 nucleotides read TGTGCCAGCAGCTTAGTCGCTGGGGAGAGTAATGAGCAGTTCTTC. The chain recombines TRBV13 with TRBJ2-1; TRBD2 is a possible D gene (5 bases). The ends were cut back, 1 base at V and 7 bases at J, with 14 bases in the middle. In germline, CDR1 is PRHDT, CDR2 FYEKMQ (reference sequence). The CDR3 runs 15 residues.

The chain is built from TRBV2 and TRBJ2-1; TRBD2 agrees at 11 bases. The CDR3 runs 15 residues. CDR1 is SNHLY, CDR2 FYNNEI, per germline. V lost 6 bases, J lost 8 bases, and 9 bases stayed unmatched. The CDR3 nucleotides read TGTGCCAGCAGAGTAGCACTAGCGGGGGCCCATGAGCAGTTCTTC. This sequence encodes CASRVALAGAHEQFF.